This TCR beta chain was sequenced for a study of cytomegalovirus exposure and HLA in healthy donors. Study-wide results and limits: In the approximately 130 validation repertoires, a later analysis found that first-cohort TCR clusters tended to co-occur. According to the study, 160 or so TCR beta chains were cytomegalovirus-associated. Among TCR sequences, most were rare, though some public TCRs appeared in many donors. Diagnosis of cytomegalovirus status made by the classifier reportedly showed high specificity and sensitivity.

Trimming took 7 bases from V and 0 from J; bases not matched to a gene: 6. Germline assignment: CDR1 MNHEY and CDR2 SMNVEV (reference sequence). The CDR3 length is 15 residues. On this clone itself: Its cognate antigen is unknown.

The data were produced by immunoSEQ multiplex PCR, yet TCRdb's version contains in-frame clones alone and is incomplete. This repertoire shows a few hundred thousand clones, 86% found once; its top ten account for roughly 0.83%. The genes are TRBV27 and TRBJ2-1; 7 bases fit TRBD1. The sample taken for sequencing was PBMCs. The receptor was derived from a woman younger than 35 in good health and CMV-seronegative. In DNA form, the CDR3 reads TGTGCCAGCACATTGACAGGGAGCTCCTACAATGAGCAGTTCTTC. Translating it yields CASTLTGSSYNEQFF.